A selection of T cell receptor beta chains follows, all from one sample in a study of T cell responses to AZD1222 COVID-19 vaccine. Sequencing was performed with immunoSEQ multiplex PCR; in TCRdb, only in-frame clones are kept and a portion is missing. The sample yields about 96,000 clones, roughly 90% seen once. The sequencing here drew on peripheral blood, taken on day 0 of AZD1222 vaccination. Every receptor here comes from an adult in good health. Both conserved end residues are part of each CDR3. Each record gives: V gene, D gene, clone size, J gene, CDR3 protein, CDR3 DNA. A D gene is named only where the DNA matches it firmly. Size is omitted from some rows. Given values are once, few, many or a class for expanded clones.

TRBV6-5,TRBD1,few,TRBJ1-3,CASRPTGVGNTIYF,TGTGCCAGCAGACCCACAGGGGTTGGAAACACCATATATTTT
TRBV19,-,-,TRBJ2-1,CASSRRENEQFF,TGTGCCAGTAGTCGGAGAGAAAATGAGCAGTTCTTC
TRBV29-1,-,-,TRBJ2-6,CSVGAGEAGGANVLTF,TGCAGCGTTGGGGCAGGGGAAGCAGGTGGGGCCAACGTCCTGACTTTC
TRBV6-5,TRBD1,once,TRBJ2-5,CASRPRQGVRETQYF,TGTGCCAGCAGACCTCGACAGGGAGTGCGGGAGACCCAGTACTTC
TRBV12-3/TRBV12-4,-,-,TRBJ2-5,CASSLTQETQYF,TGTGCCAGCAGTTTAACTCAAGAGACCCAGTACTTC
TRBV9,-,-,TRBJ2-3,CASSVREWGTDTQYF,TGTGCCAGCAGCGTCCGGGAGTGGGGCACAGATACGCAGTATTTT
TRBV7-2,-,-,TRBJ1-5,CASCKGDQPQHF,TGTGCCAGCTGCAAGGGCGATCAGCCCCAGCATTTT
TRBV27,-,-,TRBJ2-7,CASSFGQAYEQYF,TGTGCCAGCAGTTTCGGTCAAGCCTACGAGCAGTACTTC
TRBV7-2,-,-,TRBJ2-5,CASSSSVEETQYF,TGTGCCAGCAGCTCTAGCGTGGAGGAGACCCAGTACTTC
TRBV6-4,-,-,TRBJ1-1,CASRGSDGGQAFF,TGTGCCAGCAGGGGATCGGACGGGGGCCAAGCTTTCTTT
TRBV12-3/TRBV12-4,-,-,TRBJ1-1,CASSLGSGPEAFF,TGTGCCAGCAGTTTAGGGTCAGGGCCTGAAGCTTTCTTT
TRBV6-5,-,-,TRBJ1-6,CASRAGTDYNSPLHF,TGTGCCAGCAGAGCCGGGACGGACTATAATTCACCCCTCCACTTT
TRBV7-7,TRBD2,once,TRBJ2-7,CASSLGEAGDGYEQYF,TGTGCTAGCAGCTTAGGCGAAGCGGGAGACGGGTACGAGCAGTACTTC
TRBV7-9,TRBD1,-,TRBJ2-1,CASSFGQGAGNEQFF,TGTGCCAGCAGCTTTGGACAGGGGGCTGGTAATGAGCAGTTCTTC
TRBV6-4,-,-,TRBJ2-1,CASSDGFEQFF,TGTGCCAGCAGTGACGGGTTTGAGCAGTTCTTC
TRBV7-2,-,-,TRBJ2-7,CASTERVGRGYEQYF,TGTGCCAGCACCGAGAGGGTCGGGAGAGGCTACGAGCAGTACTTC
TRBV13,TRBD1,-,TRBJ2-3,CASSLGQGQYF,TGTGCCAGCAGCTTGGGACAGGGCCAGTATTTT
TRBV6-5,TRBD1,-,TRBJ1-2,CASRQDRVANYGYTF,TGTGCCAGCAGGCAGGACAGGGTCGCCAACTATGGCTACACCTTC
TRBV6-5,TRBD2,-,TRBJ2-7,CASSPFSGTLEEQYF,TGTGCCAGCAGTCCCTTTAGCGGGACTCTCGAGGAGCAGTACTTC
TRBV11-1,TRBD2,-,TRBJ2-3,CASSSPGGVVTQYF,TGTGCCAGCAGCTCTCCCGGGGGGGTTGTTACGCAGTATTTT
TRBV7-2,-,-,TRBJ1-2,CASSLRQGEDYGYTF,TGTGCCAGCAGCTTAAGGCAGGGAGAGGACTATGGCTACACCTTC
TRBV27,-,-,TRBJ2-5,CASGIPGHPQETQYF,TGTGCCAGCGGGATACCGGGACACCCCCAAGAGACCCAGTACTTC
TRBV18,-,-,TRBJ2-6,CASSPPGQTLSSGANVLTF,TGTGCCAGCTCACCCCCGGGACAAACCCTTTCCTCTGGGGCCAACGTCCTGACTTTC
TRBV3-1/TRBV3-2,TRBD1,-,TRBJ1-4,CASSQETGRGEKLFF,TGTGCCAGCAGCCAGGAGACAGGGAGAGGCGAAAAACTGTTTTTT
TRBV4-3,-,-,TRBJ1-1,CASSQGRPNTEAFF,TGCGCCAGCAGCCAAGGACGGCCGAACACTGAAGCTTTCTTT
TRBV6-5,-,-,TRBJ1-2,CASSYSRVSYGYTF,TGTGCCAGCAGTTACTCTAGAGTGAGCTATGGCTACACCTTC
TRBV3-1/TRBV3-2,-,-,TRBJ2-5,CACSQGRRGGGVETQYF,TGTGCCTGCAGCCAGGGGCGGAGAGGGGGAGGAGTAGAGACCCAGTACTTC
TRBV7-8,-,-,TRBJ1-1,CASSKRVGTEAFF,TGTGCCAGCAGCAAGAGGGTGGGCACTGAAGCTTTCTTT
TRBV6-5,TRBD1,-,TRBJ1-5,CASGQGGNQPQHF,TGTGCCAGTGGACAGGGGGGCAATCAGCCCCAGCATTTT
TRBV28,TRBD1,-,TRBJ2-7,CASRTRTGAAYEQYF,TGTGCCAGCAGAACCCGGACAGGGGCCGCCTACGAGCAGTACTTC
TRBV28,-,-,TRBJ1-3,CASSSSLGAGNTIYF,TGTGCCAGCAGTTCGTCACTTGGGGCCGGAAACACCATATATTTT
TRBV29-1,-,-,TRBJ2-5,CSVSSAQETQYF,TGCAGCGTTTCGTCAGCTCAAGAGACCCAGTACTTC
TRBV20-1,-,-,TRBJ2-3,CSASVGVSTDTQYF,TGCAGTGCTAGTGTCGGAGTTAGCACAGATACGCAGTATTTT
TRBV24-1,-,-,TRBJ2-3,CATSDLGQDTQYF,TGTGCCACCAGTGATTTAGGGCAAGATACGCAGTATTTT
TRBV27,-,-,TRBJ2-5,CASSLTRGLQETQYF,TGTGCCAGCAGTTTAACCAGGGGCCTGCAAGAGACCCAGTACTTC
TRBV30,-,-,TRBJ1-2,CAWSVARTNYGYTF,TGTGCCTGGAGTGTAGCCAGGACGAACTATGGCTACACCTTC
TRBV7-3,TRBD1,-,TRBJ1-1,CASSSGTGNTEAFF,TGTGCCAGCAGCTCCGGGACAGGGAACACTGAAGCTTTCTTT
TRBV3-1/TRBV3-2,-,-,TRBJ1-5,CASSLTSTSNQPQHF,TGTGCCAGCAGCCTCACAAGTACGAGCAATCAGCCCCAGCATTTT
TRBV12-3/TRBV12-4,-,-,TRBJ2-7,CASSFTSYEQYF,TGTGCCAGCAGTTTCACCTCCTACGAGCAGTACTTC
TRBV29-1,TRBD2,-,TRBJ2-3,CSVEDLGTSGPSGTQYF,TGCAGCGTTGAAGATCTTGGGACTAGCGGGCCGTCAGGTACGCAGTATTTT
TRBV4-2,-,-,TRBJ1-5,CASSRYEPAIGNQPQHF,TGTGCCAGCAGCCGCTACGAGCCTGCCATTGGCAATCAGCCCCAGCATTTT
TRBV2,-,-,TRBJ1-5,CASSERGPQHF,TGTGCCAGCAGTGAAAGGGGGCCCCAGCATTTT
TRBV5-4,-,-,TRBJ2-5,CASSLRGQETQYF,TGTGCCAGCAGTTTGAGGGGTCAAGAGACCCAGTACTTC
TRBV7-3,TRBD2,-,TRBJ2-1,CASSPILVAGVNEQFF,TGTGCCAGCAGCCCTATCTTGGTAGCGGGAGTGAATGAGCAGTTCTTC
TRBV7-9,-,-,TRBJ1-1,CASKWGARAEAFF,TGTGCCAGCAAGTGGGGGGCACGGGCTGAAGCTTTCTTT
TRBV20-1,-,few,TRBJ1-1,CSASSSTASLAEAFF,TGCAGTGCTAGTTCGTCAACGGCCTCCCTGGCGGAAGCTTTCTTT
TRBV28,-,once,TRBJ1-5,CASSFQGVQPQHF,TGTGCCAGCAGTTTTCAAGGGGTTCAGCCCCAGCATTTT
TRBV21-1,-,-,TRBJ2-5,CASSTRGGETQYF,TGTGCCAGCAGCACCCGGGGGGGAGAGACCCAGTACTTC
TRBV6-1,-,-,TRBJ2-3,CAVIARAPDTQYF,TGTGCCGTCATAGCCAGGGCCCCAGATACGCAGTATTTT
TRBV4-1,-,-,TRBJ1-2,CASSHTGSANGYTF,TGCGCCAGCAGCCATACAGGGTCGGCCAATGGCTACACCTTC
TRBV5-6,TRBD1,-,TRBJ2-2,CASILRGHGENTGELFF,TGTGCCAGCATTCTCAGGGGGCACGGGGAGAACACCGGGGAGCTGTTTTTT
TRBV7-2,-,few,TRBJ2-3,CASSRRITSTDTQYF,TGTGCCAGCAGTCGACGGATAACGAGCACAGATACGCAGTATTTT